The clone carrying this T cell receptor beta chain was seen only once. Trimming removed 5 bases at V and 4 bases at J, with 9 bases between. The CDR3 consists of 13 residues. CDR1 and CDR2 (germline): SGHAT, FQNNGV. The data were taken from a study of T cell responses to AZD1222 COVID-19 vaccine. Data came from immunoSEQ multiplex PCR; TCRdb stores just in-frame clones and leaves some out. The table has 130,000 to 150,000 clones, 75% to 95% seen once. The specimen comprised peripheral blood, sampled on day 0 of MenACWY control vaccination. This receptor was obtained from an adult in good health. V usage is TRBV11-2 and J usage is TRBJ1-5; D unresolved. The CDR3 loop is CASSQTGNQPQHF. CDR3 DNA: TGTGCCAGCAGCCAGACGGGGAATCAGCCCCAGCATTTT.